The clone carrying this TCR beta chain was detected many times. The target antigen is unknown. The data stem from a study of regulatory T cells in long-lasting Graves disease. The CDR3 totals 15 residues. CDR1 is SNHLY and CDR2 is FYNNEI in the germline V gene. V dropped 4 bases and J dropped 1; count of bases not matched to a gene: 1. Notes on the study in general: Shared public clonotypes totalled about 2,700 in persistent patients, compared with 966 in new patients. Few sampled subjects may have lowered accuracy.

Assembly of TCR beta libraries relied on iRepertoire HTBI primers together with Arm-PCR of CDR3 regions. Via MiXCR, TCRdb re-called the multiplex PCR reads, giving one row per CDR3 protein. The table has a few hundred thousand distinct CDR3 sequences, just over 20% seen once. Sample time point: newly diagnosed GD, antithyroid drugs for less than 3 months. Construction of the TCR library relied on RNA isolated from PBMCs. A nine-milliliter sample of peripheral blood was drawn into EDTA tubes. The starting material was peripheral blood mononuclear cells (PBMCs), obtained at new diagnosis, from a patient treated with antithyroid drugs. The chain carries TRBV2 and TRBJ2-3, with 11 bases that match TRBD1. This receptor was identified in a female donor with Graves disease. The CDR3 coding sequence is TGTGCCAGCAGTGGGACAGGGGGCCGCACAGATACGCAGTATTTT. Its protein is CASSGTGGRTDTQYF.